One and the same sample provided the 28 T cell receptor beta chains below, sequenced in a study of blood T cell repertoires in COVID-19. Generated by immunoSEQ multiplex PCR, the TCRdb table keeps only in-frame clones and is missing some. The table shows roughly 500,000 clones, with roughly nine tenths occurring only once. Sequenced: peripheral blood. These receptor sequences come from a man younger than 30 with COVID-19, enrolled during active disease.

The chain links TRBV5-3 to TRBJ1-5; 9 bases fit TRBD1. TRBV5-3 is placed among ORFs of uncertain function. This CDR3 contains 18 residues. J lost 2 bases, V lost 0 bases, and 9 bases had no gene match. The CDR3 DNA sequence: TGTGCCAGAAGCTTGGAGATGGGACAGGGAAGAGGCAATCAGCCCCAGCATTTT. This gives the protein CARSLEMGQGRGNQPQHF.

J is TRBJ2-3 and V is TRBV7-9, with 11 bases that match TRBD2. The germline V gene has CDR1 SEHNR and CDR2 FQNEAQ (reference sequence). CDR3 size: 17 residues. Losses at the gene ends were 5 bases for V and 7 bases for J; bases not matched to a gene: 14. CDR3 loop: CASSPRIAGGPTHTQYF. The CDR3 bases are TGTGCCAGCAGCCCGCGAATAGCGGGAGGGCCCACTCATACGCAGTATTTT.

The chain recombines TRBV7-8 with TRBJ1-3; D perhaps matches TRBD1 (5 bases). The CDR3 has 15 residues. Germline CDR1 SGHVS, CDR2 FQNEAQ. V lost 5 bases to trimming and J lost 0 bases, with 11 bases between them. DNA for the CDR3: TGTGCCAGCAGCCTGACAGAACTCTCTGGAAACACCATATATTTT. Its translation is CASSLTELSGNTIYF.

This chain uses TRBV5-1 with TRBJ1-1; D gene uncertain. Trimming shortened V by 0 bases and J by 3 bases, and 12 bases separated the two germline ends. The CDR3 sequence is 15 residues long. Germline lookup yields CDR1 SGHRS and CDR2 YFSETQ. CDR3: CASSLEPLRDTEAFF. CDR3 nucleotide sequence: TGCGCCAGCAGCTTGGAACCGTTACGGGACACTGAAGCTTTCTTT.

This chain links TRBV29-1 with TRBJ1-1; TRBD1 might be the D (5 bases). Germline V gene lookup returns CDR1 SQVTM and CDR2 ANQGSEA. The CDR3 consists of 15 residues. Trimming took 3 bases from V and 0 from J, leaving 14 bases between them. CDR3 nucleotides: TGCAGCGTTGACAGGGCTGGGACTATGAACACTGAAGCTTTCTTT. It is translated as CSVDRAGTMNTEAFF.

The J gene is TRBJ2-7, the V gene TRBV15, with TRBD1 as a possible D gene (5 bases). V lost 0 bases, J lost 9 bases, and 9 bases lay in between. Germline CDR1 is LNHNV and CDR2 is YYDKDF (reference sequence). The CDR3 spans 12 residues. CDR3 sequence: CATSRDTGWQYF. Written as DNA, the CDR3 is TGTGCCACCAGCAGAGATACAGGTTGGCAGTACTTC.

The chain's CDR3 is CASSLVRGQGGELFF. CDR3 DNA sequence: TGTGCCAGCAGCTTAGTCAGGGGGCAAGGCGGGGAGCTGTTTTTT. The rearrangement uses TRBV11-2 and TRBJ2-2; 8 nucleotides match TRBD1. Germline V CDR1 and CDR2: SGHAT, FQNNGV. This CDR3 comprises 15 residues. The V gene end was trimmed by 1 base and the J gene end by 7 bases; junction bases not matched to a gene: 5.

The CDR3 coding sequence is TGCGCCAGCAGCTGGGGACTGATCCAAGAGACCCAGTACTTC. Translation: CASSWGLIQETQYF. The genes are TRBV5-1 and TRBJ2-5; TRBD2 is a possible D gene (6 bases). Germline CDR1 is SGHRS and CDR2 is YFSETQ. This CDR3 spans 14 amino acids. Trimming cost V 3 bases and J 1 base, with 10 bases left between them.

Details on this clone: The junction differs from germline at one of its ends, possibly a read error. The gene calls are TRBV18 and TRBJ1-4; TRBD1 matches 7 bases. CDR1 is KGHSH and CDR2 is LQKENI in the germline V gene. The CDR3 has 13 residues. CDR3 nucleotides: TGTGCCAGCTCACCACTACCCGGGACAGTGGGCCCTTTT. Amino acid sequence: CASSPLPGTVGPF. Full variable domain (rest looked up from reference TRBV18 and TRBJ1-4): NAGVMQNPRHLVRRRGQEARLRCSPMKGHSHVYWYRQLPEEGLKFMVYLQKENIIDESGMPKERFSAEFPKEGPSILRIQQVVRGDSAAYFCASSPLPGTVGPFGSGTQLSVL.

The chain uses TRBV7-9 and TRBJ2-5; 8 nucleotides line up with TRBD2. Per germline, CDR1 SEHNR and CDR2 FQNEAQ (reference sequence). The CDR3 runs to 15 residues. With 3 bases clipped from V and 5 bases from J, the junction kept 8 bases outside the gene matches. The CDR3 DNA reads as TGTGCCAGCAGCTTTGGGTCTAGCGGGTCGGAGACCCAGTACTTC. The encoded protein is CASSFGSSGSETQYF.

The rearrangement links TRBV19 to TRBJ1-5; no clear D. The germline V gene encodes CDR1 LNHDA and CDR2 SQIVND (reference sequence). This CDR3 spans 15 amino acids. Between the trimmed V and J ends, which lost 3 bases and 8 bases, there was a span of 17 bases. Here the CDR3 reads CASSIGVPLSKPQHF. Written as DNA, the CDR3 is TGTGCCAGTAGTATTGGAGTCCCCCTTAGTAAGCCCCAGCATTTT.

CDR3 bases: TGTGCCAGCAGTGAAAGCAGCACAGATACGCAGTATTTT. The encoded protein is CASSESSTDTQYF. The chain uses TRBV6-1 and TRBJ2-3, with D unclear. There are 13 residues in the CDR3. CDR1 is MNHNS, CDR2 SASEGT, per germline. V was pared by 2 bases and J by 0 bases, with 3 bases between.

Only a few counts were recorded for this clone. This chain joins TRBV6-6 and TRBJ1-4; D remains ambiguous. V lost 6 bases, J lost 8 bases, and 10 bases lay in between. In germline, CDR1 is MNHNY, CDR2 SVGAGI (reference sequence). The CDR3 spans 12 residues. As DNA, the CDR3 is TGTGCCAGCAGGCAGACTACGGAAAAACTGTTTTTT. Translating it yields CASRQTTEKLFF.

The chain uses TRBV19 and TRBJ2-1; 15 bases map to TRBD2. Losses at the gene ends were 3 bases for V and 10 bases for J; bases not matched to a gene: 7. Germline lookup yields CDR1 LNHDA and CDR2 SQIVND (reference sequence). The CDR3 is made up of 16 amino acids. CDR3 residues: CASSIGLAGGRREQFF. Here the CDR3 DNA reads TGTGCCAGTAGTATCGGACTAGCGGGGGGGCGTCGGGAGCAGTTCTTC.

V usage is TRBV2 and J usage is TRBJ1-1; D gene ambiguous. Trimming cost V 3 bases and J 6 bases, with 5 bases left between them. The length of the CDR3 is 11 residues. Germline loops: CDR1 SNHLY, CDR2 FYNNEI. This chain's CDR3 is CASSDRAEAFF. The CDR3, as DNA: TGTGCCAGCAGTGACCGGGCTGAAGCTTTCTTT.

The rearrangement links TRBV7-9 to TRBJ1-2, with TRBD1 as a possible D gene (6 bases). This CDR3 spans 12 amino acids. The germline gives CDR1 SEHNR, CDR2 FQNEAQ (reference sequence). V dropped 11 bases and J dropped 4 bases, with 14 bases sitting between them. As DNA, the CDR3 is TGTGCCTCTTGGGACACGTTCTATGGCTACACCTTC. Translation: CASWDTFYGYTF.

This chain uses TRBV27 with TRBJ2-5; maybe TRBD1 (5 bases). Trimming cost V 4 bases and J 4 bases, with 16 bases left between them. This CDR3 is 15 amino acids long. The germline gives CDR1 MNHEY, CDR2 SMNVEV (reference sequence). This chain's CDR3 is CASSSLLGPRETQYF. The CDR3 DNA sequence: TGTGCCAGCAGTTCTCTCCTGGGGCCGAGAGAGACCCAGTACTTC.

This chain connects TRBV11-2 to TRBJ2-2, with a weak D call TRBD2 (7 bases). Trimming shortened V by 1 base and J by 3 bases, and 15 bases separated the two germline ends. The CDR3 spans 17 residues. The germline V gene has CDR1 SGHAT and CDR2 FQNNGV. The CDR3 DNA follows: TGTGCCAGCAGCTTAGTTCGGGGGGCGCGGGACACCGGGGAGCTGTTTTTT. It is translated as CASSLVRGARDTGELFF.

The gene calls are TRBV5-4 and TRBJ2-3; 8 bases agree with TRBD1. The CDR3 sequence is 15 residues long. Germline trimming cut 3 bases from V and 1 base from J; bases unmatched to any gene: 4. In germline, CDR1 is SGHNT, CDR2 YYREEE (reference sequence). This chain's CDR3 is CASSSGQVGTDTQYF. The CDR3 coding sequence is TGTGCCAGCAGCTCGGGACAGGTGGGCACAGATACGCAGTATTTT.

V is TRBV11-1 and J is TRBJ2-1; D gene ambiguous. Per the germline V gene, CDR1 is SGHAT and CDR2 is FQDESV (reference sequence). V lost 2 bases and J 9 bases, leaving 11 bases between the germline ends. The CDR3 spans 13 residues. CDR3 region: CASSLFMGIEQFF. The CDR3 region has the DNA TGTGCCAGCAGCTTATTTATGGGCATTGAGCAGTTCTTC.

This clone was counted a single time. CDR3 DNA sequence: TGTGCCAGTACGAGTACAGCGTCGGGGAATCAGCCCCAGCATTTT. Translation gives CASTSTASGNQPQHF. The chain joins TRBV6-5 to TRBJ1-5; D unclear. The CDR3 contains 15 residues. The V end was cut by 9 bases, the J end by 4 bases, with 19 bases between. The V gene's germline CDR1 is MNHEY and CDR2 SVGAGI.

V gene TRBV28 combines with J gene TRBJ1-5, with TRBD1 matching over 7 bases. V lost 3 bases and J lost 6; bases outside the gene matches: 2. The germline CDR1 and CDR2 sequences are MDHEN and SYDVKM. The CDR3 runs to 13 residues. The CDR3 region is CASSFTGVQPQHF. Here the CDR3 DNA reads TGTGCCAGCAGTTTCACAGGGGTTCAGCCCCAGCATTTT.

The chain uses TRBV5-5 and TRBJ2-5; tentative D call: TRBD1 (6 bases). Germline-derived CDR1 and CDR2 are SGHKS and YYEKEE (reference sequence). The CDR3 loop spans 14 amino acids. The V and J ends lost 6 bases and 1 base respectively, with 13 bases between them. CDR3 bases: TGTGCCAGCAACGAAGGACAGATCCAAGAGACCCAGTACTTC. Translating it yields CASNEGQIQETQYF.

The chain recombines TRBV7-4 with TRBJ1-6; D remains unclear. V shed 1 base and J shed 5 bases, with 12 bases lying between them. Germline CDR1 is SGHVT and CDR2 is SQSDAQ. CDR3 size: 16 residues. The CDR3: CASSLGEKSHNSPLHF. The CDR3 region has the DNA TGTGCCAGCAGCTTAGGTGAGAAGTCCCATAATTCACCCCTCCACTTT.

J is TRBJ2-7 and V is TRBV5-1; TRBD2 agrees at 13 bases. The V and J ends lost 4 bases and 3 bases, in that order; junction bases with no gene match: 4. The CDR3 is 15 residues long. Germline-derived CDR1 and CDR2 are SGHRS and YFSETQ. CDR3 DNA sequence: TGCGCCAGCAGCCCCGGGACTAGCGGGATCTACGAGCAGTACTTC. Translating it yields CASSPGTSGIYEQYF.

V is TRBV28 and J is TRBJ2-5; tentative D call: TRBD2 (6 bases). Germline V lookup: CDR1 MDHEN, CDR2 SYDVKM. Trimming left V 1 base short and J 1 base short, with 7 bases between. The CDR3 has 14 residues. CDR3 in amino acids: CASSLLAVQETQYF. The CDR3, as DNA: TGTGCCAGCAGTTTATTAGCGGTCCAAGAGACCCAGTACTTC. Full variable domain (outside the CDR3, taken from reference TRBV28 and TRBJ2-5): DVKVTQSSRYLVKRTGEKVFLECVQDMDHENMFWYRQDPGLGLRLIYFSYDVKMKEKGDIPEGYSVSREKKERFSLILESASTNQTSMYLCASSLLAVQETQYFGPGTRLLVL.

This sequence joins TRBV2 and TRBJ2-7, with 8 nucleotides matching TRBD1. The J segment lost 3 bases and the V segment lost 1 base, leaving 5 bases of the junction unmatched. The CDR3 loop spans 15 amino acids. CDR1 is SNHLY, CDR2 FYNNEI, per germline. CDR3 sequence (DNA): TGTGCCAGCAGTGAAGGGACAGGGAGTCTCTACGAGCAGTACTTC. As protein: CASSEGTGSLYEQYF.

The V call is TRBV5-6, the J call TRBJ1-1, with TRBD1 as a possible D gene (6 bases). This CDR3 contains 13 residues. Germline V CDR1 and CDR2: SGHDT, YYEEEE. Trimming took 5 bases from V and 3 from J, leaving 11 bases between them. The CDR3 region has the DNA TGTGCCAGCAGATCGTACAGGGACACTGAAGCTTTCTTT. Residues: CASRSYRDTEAFF.